This record looks at one T cell receptor beta chain sequence and its context. Its specific antigen is unknown. No much larger clone exists at a distance of one base, and base qualities are not known. This sample was taken from a study of T cell repertoires in MIS-A myocarditis (dated by TCRdb to between 2022 and 2023). Counted from cysteine to phenylalanine, this CDR3 has 19 amino acids. Only the CDR3 portion is preserved as DNA: 57 bases, with reading frame beginning at the first base. The V end gives up 7 bases and the J end 0 bases, leaving 17 bases in the junction not matched to a gene. Based on the germline V gene, the CDR1 and CDR2 sequences are MDHEN and SYDVKM. The QIAamp DNA FFPE kit was used to extract genomic DNA from formalin-fixed paraffin-embedded autopsy tissue. Amplification of TCRbeta CDR3 regions relied on the immunoSEQ bias-controlled multiplex PCR, followed by high-throughput sequencing. The paper's data handling went like this. The immunoSEQ vendor pipeline collapsed and filtered CDR3 sequences to measure the abundance and frequency of each unique TCRbeta CDR3. CD-HIT clustered dominant CDR3 amino acid sequences with SARS-CoV-2-specific ImmuneCODE TCRbeta sequences at a 90% global sequence identity threshold. Clones at frequencies from 0.1 to 1 were categorized as hyperexpanded, and clones at frequencies from 0.01 to 0.1 were categorized as large. For the dominant clones, CDR3 amino acid sequences and V and J gene assignments were confirmed with MiXCR. The R stringdist package was used to calculate Levenshtein distances between the patient clonotypes and the ImmuneCODE hits. Drawn from immuneACCESS, this table holds only the in-frame rearrangements with V and J called that TCRdb kept. Clones are partly lost; checked studies trace under half to an unresolved V gene and leave the rest unexplained. That table supplies the V and J calls and clone size; D and trimming were determined from the DNA. In all, the sample holds several thousand clones, and approximately 80% of those were seen once. The top ten clonotypes cover around a fifth of the sample.

This clonotype was obtained from a young man with fulminant myocarditis from multisystem inflammatory syndrome in adults (MIS-A) after COVID-19. Sequencing used right inferior lung lobe tissue obtained at autopsy. The chain links TRBV28 with TRBJ1-5; 8 middle bases align to TRBD1. The nucleotide sequence is TGTGCCAGCACGCCATTAGGGACAGGATCCTCCTATAGCAATCAGCCCCAGCATTTT. Translated, it gives CASTPLGTGSSYSNQPQHF.